This TCR beta chain was sequenced in a study of identical twins. TCRdb redid the calling of the 5' RACE reads with MiXCR, one entry per CDR3 protein. The repertoire holds fewer than 500,000 distinct CDR3 sequences, with roughly 24% as singletons. CDR1 and CDR2 (germline): SGHRS, YFSETQ. This CDR3 contains 14 residues. Trimming left V 7 bases short and J 0 bases short, with 14 bases between. This clonotype has a handful of counts. The same specimen was also included in a second study, on T cells expressing NK-cell markers.

The sequence was obtained from a woman in her late teens or twenties in good health. The rearrangement links TRBV5-1 to TRBJ2-7, with D unresolved. Sequences were obtained from CD4+ T cells sorted from blood. The CDR3 loop reads CASVTWPDSYEQYF. CDR3 nucleotide sequence: TGCGCCAGCGTTACCTGGCCCGACTCCTACGAGCAGTACTTC. The whole variable domain, remainder taken from reference TRBV5-1 and TRBJ2-7, is KAGVTQTPRYLIKTRGQQVTLSCSPISGHRSVSWYQQTPGQGLQFLFEYFSETQRNKGNFPGRFSGRQFSNSRSEMNVSTLELGDSALYLCASVTWPDSYEQYFGPGTRLTVT.